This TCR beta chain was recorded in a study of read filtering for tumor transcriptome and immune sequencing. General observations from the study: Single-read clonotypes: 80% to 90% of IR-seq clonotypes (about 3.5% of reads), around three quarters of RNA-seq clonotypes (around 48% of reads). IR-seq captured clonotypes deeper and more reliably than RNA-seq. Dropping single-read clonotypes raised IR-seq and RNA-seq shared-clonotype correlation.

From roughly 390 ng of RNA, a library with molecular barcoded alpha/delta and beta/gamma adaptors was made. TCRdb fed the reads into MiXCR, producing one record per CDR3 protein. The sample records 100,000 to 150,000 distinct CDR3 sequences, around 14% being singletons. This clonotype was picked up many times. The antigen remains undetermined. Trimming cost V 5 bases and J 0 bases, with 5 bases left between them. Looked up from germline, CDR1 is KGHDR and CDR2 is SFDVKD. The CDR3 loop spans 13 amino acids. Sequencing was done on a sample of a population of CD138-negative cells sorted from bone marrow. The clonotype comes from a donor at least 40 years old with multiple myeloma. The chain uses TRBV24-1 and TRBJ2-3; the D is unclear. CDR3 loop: CATSGTSTDTQYF. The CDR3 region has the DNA TGTGCCACCAGTGGGACCAGCACAGATACGCAGTATTTT.